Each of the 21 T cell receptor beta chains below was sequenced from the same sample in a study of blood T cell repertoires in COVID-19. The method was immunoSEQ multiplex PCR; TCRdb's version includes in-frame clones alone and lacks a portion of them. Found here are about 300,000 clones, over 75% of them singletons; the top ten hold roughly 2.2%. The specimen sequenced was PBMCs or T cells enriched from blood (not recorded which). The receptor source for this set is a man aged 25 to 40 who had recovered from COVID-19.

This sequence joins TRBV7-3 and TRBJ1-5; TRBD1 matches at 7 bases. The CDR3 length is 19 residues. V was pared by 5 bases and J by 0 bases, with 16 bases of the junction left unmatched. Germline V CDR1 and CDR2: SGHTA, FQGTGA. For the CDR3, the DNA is TGTGCCAGCAGCCACCCGGGACAGACCATGATTCCTAGCAATCAGCCCCAGCATTTT. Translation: CASSHPGQTMIPSNQPQHF.

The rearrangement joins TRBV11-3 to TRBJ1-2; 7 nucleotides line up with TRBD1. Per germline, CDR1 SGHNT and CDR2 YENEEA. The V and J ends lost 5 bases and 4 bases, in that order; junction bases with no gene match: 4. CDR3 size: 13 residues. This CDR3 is CASSGGGGYGYTF. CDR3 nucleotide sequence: TGTGCCAGCAGCGGAGGGGGCGGCTATGGCTACACCTTC.

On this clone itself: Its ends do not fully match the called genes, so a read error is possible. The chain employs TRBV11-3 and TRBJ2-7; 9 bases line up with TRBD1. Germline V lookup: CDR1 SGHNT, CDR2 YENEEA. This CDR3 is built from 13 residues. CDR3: CASSVDRGSVQYF. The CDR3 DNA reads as TGTGCCAGCAGCGTAGACAGGGGGAGTGTGCAGTACTTC.

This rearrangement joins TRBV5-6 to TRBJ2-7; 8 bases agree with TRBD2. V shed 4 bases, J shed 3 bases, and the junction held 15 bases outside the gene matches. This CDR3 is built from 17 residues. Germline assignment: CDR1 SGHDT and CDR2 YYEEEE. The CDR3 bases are TGTGCCAGCAGCGTGGGCCCAGGGCGGACTAGCAACTACGAGCAGTACTTC. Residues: CASSVGPGRTSNYEQYF.

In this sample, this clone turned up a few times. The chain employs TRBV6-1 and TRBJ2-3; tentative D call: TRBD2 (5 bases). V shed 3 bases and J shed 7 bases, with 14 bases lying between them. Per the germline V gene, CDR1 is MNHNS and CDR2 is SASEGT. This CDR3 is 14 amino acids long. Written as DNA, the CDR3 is TGTGCCAGCAGTGAGGAAGCGGCCGGGAATACGCAGTATTTT. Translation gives CASSEEAAGNTQYF.

The chain's CDR3 is CASSPGTGLEGYTF. The DNA for the CDR3 is TGTGCCAGCAGCCCAGGGACAGGTTTGGAAGGCTACACCTTC. The chain carries TRBV14 and TRBJ1-2; 8 bases map to TRBD1. J was trimmed by 8 bases and V by 4 bases; bases with no gene match: 9. Per the germline V gene, CDR1 is SGHDN and CDR2 is FVKESK. The CDR3 extends over 14 amino acids.

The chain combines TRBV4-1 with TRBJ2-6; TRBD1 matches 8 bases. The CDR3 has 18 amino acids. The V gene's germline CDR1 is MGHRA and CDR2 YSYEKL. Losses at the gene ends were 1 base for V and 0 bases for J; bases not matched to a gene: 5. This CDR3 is CASSQARDRTSGANVLTF. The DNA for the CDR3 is TGCGCCAGCAGCCAAGCACGGGACAGGACCTCTGGGGCCAACGTCCTGACTTTC.

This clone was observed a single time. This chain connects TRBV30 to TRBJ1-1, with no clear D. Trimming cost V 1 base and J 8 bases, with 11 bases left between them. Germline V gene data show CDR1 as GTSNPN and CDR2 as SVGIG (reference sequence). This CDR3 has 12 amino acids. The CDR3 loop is CAWSGFSREAFF. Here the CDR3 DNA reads TGTGCCTGGAGTGGTTTTTCCAGAGAAGCTTTCTTT.

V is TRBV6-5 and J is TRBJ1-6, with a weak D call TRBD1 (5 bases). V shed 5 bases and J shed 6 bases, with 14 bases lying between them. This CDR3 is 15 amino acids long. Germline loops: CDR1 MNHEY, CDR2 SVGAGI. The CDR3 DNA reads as TGTGCCAGCAGTCCCCAGGGTCTTACTAATTCACCCCTCCACTTT. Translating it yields CASSPQGLTNSPLHF.

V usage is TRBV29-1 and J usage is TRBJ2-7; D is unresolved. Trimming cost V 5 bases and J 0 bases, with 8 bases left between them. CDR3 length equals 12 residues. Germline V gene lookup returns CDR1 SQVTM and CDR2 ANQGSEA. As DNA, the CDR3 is TGCAGCGTTTTAGCTAGCTCCTACGAGCAGTACTTC. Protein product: CSVLASSYEQYF.

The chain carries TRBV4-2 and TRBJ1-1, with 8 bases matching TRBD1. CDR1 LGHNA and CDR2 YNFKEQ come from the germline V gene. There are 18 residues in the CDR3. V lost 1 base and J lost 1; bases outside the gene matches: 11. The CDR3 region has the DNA TGTGCCAGCAGCCAAGGCCCCTATGGACAGGGAACGAACACTGAAGCTTTCTTT. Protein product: CASSQGPYGQGTNTEAFF.

The CDR3 sequence is CASSIREGETQYF. CDR3 sequence (DNA): TGTGCCAGCAGTATCCGGGAGGGGGAGACCCAGTACTTC. The chain carries TRBV27 and TRBJ2-5; 8 bases are shared with TRBD2. The trim removed 5 bases at V and 5 bases at J, leaving 4 bases unmatched. CDR1 and CDR2 from the germline V gene are MNHEY and SMNVEV (reference sequence). The CDR3 sequence is 13 residues long.

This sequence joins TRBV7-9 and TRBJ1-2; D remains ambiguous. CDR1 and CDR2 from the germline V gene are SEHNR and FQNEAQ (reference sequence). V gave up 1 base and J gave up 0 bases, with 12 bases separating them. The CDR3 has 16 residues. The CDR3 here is CASSLDLVTTNYGYTF. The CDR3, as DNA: TGTGCCAGCAGCTTAGATTTAGTGACAACTAACTATGGCTACACCTTC.

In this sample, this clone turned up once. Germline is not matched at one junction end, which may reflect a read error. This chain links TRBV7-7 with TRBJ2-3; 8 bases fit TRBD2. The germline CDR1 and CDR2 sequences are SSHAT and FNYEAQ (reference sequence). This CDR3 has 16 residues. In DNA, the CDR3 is TGTGCTAGCAGCCCAGCGGTCAGCGGGGGCGGAGATACGCAGTATTTT. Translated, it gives CASSPAVSGGGDTQYF.

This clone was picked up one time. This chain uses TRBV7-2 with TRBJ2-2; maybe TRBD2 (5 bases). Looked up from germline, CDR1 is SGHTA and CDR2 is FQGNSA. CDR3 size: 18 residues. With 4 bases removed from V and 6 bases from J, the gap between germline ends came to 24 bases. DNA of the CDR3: TGTGCCAGCAGCTATAAAAGTTTGCTCGGGATGAGAGCCGGGGAGCTGTTTTTT. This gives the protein CASSYKSLLGMRAGELFF.

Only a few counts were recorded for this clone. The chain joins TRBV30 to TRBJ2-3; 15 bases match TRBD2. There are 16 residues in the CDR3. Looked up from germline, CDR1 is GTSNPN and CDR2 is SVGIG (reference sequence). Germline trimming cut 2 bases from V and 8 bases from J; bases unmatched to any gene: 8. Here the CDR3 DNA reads TGTGCCTGGAGTTCCGGACTAGCGGGGGGGCGTGGTACGCAGTATTTT. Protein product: CAWSSGLAGGRGTQYF.

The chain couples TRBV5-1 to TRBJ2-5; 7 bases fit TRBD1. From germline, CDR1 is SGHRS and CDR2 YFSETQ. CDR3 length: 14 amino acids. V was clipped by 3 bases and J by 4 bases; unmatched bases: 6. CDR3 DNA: TGCGCCAGCAGCTGGGCCACAGGGGTAGAGACCCAGTACTTC. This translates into CASSWATGVETQYF. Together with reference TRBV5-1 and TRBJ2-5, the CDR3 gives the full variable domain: KAGVTQTPRYLIKTRGQQVTLSCSPISGHRSVSWYQQTPGQGLQFLFEYFSETQRNKGNFPGRFSGRQFSNSRSEMNVSTLELGDSALYLCASSWATGVETQYFGPGTRLLVL.

CDR3 coding DNA: TGCAGTACTAGAAACGGGAATGAAAAACTGTTTTTT. Protein product: CSTRNGNEKLFF. The genes are TRBV29-1 and TRBJ1-4; no clear D. The CDR3 has 12 residues. The V gene's germline CDR1 is SQVTM and CDR2 ANQGSEA.

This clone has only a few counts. CDR3 bases: TGTGCCAGCAGAGGGGCAGGGGGTGGCTACACCTTC. Translated: CASRGAGGGYTF. The gene calls are TRBV7-3 and TRBJ1-2, with 7 bases fitting TRBD1. Trimming took 6 bases from V and 7 from J; bases not matched to a gene: 5. This CDR3 is 12 amino acids long. From germline, CDR1 is SGHTA and CDR2 FQGTGA. The whole variable domain, filled in from reference TRBV7-3 and TRBJ1-2, reads GAGVSQTPSNKVTEKGKYVELRCDPISGHTALYWYRQSLGQGPEFLIYFQGTGAADDSGLPNDRFFAVRPEGSVSTLKIQRTERGDSAVYLCASRGAGGGYTFGSGTRLTVV.

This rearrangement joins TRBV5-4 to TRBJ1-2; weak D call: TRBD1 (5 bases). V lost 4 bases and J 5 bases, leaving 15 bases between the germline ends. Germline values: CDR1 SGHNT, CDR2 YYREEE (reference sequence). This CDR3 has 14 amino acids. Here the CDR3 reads CASSATVGGYGYTF. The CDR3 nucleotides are TGTGCCAGCAGCGCCACCGTCGGGGGTTATGGCTACACCTTC. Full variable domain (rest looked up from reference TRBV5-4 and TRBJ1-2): ETGVTQSPTHLIKTRGQQVTLRCSSQSGHNTVSWYQQALGQGPQFIFQYYREEENGRGNFPPRFSGLQFPNYSSELNVNALELDDSALYLCASSATVGGYGYTFGSGTRLTVV.

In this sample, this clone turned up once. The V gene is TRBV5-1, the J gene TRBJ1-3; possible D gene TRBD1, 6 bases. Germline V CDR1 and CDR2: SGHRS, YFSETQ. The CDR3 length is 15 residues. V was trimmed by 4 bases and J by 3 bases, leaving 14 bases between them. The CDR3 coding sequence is TGCGCCAGCAGCCTCGGACAGACTGGTGGAAACACCATATATTTT. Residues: CASSLGQTGGNTIYF.